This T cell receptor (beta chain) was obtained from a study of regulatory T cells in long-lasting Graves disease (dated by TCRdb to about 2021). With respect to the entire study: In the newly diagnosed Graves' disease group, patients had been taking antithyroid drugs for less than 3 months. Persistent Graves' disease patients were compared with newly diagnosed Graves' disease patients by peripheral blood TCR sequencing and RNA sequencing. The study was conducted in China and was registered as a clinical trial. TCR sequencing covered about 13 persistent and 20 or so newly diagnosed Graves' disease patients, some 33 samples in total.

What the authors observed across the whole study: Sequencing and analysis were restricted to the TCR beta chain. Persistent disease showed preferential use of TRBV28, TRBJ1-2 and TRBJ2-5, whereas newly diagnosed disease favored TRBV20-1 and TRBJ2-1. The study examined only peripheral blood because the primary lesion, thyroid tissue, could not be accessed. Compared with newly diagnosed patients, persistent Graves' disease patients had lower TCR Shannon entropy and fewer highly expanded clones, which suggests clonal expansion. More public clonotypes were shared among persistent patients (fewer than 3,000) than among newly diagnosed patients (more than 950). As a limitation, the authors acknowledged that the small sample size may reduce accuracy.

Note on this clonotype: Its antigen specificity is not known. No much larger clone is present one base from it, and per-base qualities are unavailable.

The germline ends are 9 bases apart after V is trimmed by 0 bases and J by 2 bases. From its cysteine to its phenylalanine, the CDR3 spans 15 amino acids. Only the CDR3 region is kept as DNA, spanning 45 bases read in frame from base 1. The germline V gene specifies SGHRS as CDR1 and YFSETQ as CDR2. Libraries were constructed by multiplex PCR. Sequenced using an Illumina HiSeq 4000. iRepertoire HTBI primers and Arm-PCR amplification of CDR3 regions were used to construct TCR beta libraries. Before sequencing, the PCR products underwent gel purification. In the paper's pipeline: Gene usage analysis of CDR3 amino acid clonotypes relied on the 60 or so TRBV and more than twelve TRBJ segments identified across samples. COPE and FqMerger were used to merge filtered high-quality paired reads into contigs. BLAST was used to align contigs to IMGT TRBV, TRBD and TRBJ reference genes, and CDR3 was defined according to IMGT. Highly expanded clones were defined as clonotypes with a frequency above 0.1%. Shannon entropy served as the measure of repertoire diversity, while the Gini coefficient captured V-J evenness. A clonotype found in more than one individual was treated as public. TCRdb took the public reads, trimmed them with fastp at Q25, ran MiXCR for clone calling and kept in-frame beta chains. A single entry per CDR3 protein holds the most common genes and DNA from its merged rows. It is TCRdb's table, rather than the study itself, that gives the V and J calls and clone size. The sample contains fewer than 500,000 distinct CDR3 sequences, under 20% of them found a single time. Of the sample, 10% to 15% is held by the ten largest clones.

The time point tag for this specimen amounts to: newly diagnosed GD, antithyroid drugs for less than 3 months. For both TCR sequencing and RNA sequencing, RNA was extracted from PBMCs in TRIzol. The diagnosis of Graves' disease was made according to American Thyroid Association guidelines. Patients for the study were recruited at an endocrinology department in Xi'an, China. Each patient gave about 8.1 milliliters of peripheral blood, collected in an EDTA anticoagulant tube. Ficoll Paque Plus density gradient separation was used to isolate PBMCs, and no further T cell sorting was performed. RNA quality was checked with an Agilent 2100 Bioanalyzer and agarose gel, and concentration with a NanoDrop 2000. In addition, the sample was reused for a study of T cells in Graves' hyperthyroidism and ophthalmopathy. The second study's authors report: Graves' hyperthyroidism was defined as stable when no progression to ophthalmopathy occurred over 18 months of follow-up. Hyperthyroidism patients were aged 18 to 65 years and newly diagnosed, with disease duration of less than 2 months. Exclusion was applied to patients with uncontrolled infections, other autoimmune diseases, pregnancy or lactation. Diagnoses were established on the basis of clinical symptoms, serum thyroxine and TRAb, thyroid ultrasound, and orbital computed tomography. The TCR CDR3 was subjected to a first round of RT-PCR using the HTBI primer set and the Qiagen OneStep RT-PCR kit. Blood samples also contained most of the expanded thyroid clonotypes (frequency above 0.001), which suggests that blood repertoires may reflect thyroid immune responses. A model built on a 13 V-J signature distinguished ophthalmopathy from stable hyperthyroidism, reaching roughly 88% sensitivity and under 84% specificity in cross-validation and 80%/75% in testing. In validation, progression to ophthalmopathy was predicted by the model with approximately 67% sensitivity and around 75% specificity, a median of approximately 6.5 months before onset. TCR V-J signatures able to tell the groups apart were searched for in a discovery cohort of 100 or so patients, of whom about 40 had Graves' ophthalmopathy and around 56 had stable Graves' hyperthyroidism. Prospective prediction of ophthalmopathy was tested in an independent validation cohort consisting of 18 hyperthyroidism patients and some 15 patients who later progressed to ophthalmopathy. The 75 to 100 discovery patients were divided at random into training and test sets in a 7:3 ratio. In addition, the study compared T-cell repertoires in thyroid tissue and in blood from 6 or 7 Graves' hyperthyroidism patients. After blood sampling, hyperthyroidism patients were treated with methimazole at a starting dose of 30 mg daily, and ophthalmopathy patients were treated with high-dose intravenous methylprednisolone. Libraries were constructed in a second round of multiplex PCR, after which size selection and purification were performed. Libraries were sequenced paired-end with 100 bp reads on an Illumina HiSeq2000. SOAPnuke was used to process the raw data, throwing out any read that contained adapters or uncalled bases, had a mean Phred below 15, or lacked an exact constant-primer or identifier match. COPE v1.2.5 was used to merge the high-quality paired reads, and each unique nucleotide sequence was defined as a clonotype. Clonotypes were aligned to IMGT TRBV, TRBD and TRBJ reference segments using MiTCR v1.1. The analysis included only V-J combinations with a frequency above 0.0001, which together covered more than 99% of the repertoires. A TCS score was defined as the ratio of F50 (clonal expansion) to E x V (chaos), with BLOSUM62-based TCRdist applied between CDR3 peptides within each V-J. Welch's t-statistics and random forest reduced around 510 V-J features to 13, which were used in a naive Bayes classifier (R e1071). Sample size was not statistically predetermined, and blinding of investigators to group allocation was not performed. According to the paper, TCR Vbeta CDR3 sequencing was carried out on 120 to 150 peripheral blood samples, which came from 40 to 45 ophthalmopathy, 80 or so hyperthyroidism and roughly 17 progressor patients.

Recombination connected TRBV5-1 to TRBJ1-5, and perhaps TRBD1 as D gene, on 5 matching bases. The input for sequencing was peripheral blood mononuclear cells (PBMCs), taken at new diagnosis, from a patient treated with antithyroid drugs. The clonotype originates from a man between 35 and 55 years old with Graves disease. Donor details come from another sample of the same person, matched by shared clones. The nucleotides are TGCGCCAGCAGCTTGGTTCCGGGGGGCAATCAGCCCCAGCATTTT. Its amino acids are CASSLVPGGNQPQHF. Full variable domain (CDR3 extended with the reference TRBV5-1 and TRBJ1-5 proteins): KAGVTQTPRYLIKTRGQQVTLSCSPISGHRSVSWYQQTPGQGLQFLFEYFSETQRNKGNFPGRFSGRQFSNSRSEMNVSTLELGDSALYLCASSLVPGGNQPQHFGDGTRLSIL.